This entry lists 26 T cell receptor beta chains sequenced from one sample in a study of human T cells and chemical hapten exposure. This sample's time point: patch test 2, 6 weeks after DPC sensitization. Treatment meaning: therapeutic diphenylcyclopropenone sensitization with weekly scalp DPC. Each CDR3 protein is one row after TCRdb ran MiXCR on the RACE reads. The table lists approximately 91,000 distinct CDR3 sequences, around 10% of them singletons. The source was whole blood, collected in connection with sensitization to the hapten diphenylcyclopropenone (DPC). These receptor sequences come from a man between 18 and 35 years old with alopecia areata. Some clones in this sample may be carry-over from other donors' samples.

This clonotype turned up a few times. This chain links TRBV6-6 with TRBJ2-6, with D unresolved. The CDR3 is made up of 15 amino acids. The V end lost 4 bases, the J end lost 0 bases, and 7 bases lay between the germline ends. Germline V lookup: CDR1 MNHNY, CDR2 SVGAGI (reference sequence). In nucleotides, the CDR3 is TGTGCCAGCAGTTCTCGGGCCTCTGGGGCCAACGTCCTGACTTTC. It translates to CASSSRASGANVLTF.

This clonotype has a count of ten or more. This chain connects TRBV2 to TRBJ2-7; D unresolved. The CDR3 loop spans 13 amino acids. Between the trimmed V and J ends, which lost 8 bases and 2 bases, there was a span of 13 bases. The germline gives CDR1 SNHLY, CDR2 FYNNEI. The CDR3 sequence: CASRPPGAYEQYV. In nucleotides, the CDR3 is TGTGCCAGCCGGCCCCCCGGAGCCTACGAGCAGTACGTC.

Ten or more counts support this clonotype. V and J are TRBV5-1 and TRBJ1-5; no reliable D call. Per the germline V gene, CDR1 is SGHRS and CDR2 is YFSETQ. V was clipped by 0 bases and J by 2 bases, with 9 bases between them. This CDR3 has 15 amino acids. The CDR3 loop is CASSLDGMGNQPQHF. The CDR3 DNA sequence: TGCGCCAGCAGCTTGGATGGGATGGGCAATCAGCCCCAGCATTTT. The full variable domain, rest sourced from reference TRBV5-1 and TRBJ1-5, is KAGVTQTPRYLIKTRGQQVTLSCSPISGHRSVSWYQQTPGQGLQFLFEYFSETQRNKGNFPGRFSGRQFSNSRSEMNVSTLELGDSALYLCASSLDGMGNQPQHFGDGTRLSIL.

The genes are TRBV28 and TRBJ2-7; 8 bases are a match to TRBD2. This CDR3 contains 15 residues. Germline CDR1 is MDHEN and CDR2 is SYDVKM. The J segment lost 3 bases and the V segment lost 4 bases, leaving 8 bases of the junction unmatched. In DNA, the CDR3 is TGTGCCAGCAGTTACAGCGGGGGCACTAACTACGAGCAGTACTTC. This codes for CASSYSGGTNYEQYF.

In its sample, this clonotype was seen many times. The rearrangement links TRBV11-2 to TRBJ1-1, with D uncertain. Trimming shortened V by 0 bases and J by 0 bases, and 11 bases separated the two germline ends. There are 16 residues in the CDR3. Germline V gene data show CDR1 as SGHAT and CDR2 as FQNNGV. The CDR3 DNA is TGTGCCAGCAGCTTAGATCTGGTGGGCATGAACACTGAAGCTTTCTTT. Encoded protein: CASSLDLVGMNTEAFF.

The rearrangement uses TRBV6-5 and TRBJ1-2; a weak D match, TRBD1 (6 bases). The ends were cut back, 3 bases at V and 6 bases at J, with 11 bases in the middle. CDR3 length: 13 amino acids. CDR1 and CDR2 from the germline V gene are MNHEY and SVGAGI. CDR3 protein: CASSYQGRNGYTF. DNA of the CDR3: TGTGCCAGCAGTTATCAGGGGCGGAATGGCTACACCTTC.

The CDR3 region has the DNA TGTGCCAGCAGCGTAGCTCAGACTTATAATTCACCCCTCCACTTT. It encodes CASSVAQTYNSPLHF. The chain is built from TRBV9 and TRBJ1-6; D not resolved. This CDR3 contains 15 residues. Trimming removed 0 bases at V and 4 bases at J, with 8 bases between. Germline CDR1 reads SGDLS; CDR2 reads YYNGEE.

There are a few counts of this clonotype. The gene calls are TRBV7-3 and TRBJ1-1; 8 nucleotides align to TRBD1. Germline V gene sequence: CDR1 SGHTA, CDR2 FQGTGA. The CDR3 has 14 residues. V was pared by 5 bases and J by 0 bases, with 2 bases of the junction left unmatched. The CDR3 DNA follows: TGTGCCAGCAGCCCAGGGGGCCTGAACACTGAAGCTTTCTTT. Translated: CASSPGGLNTEAFF.

This clonotype was seen many times. V gene TRBV12-5 combines with J gene TRBJ2-3; D possibly corresponds to TRBD2 (6 bases). Trimming removed 5 bases from V and 4 bases from J, with 19 bases in between. The germline gives CDR1 LGHNT, CDR2 FRNRAP. The CDR3 runs 16 residues. The CDR3 protein is CASGPPRDLTSDTQYF. The CDR3 DNA is TGTGCTAGTGGTCCCCCCCGGGACTTGACCTCAGATACGCAGTATTTT.

V usage is TRBV9 and J usage is TRBJ1-2; 9 bases are a match to TRBD1. Trimming at V came to 6 bases and at J to 10 bases, leaving 13 bases not matched to a gene. The CDR3 has 14 residues. Germline V gives CDR1 SGDLS, CDR2 YYNGEE. CDR3 sequence: CASTNRWTGDDYTF. The CDR3 bases are TGTGCCAGCACCAACCGGTGGACAGGGGATGACTACACCTTC.

The rearrangement joins TRBV11-2 to TRBJ2-1; unclear D gene. The CDR3 has 12 amino acids. The V and J ends lost 5 bases and 10 bases respectively, with 12 bases between them. Germline V gene lookup returns CDR1 SGHAT and CDR2 FQNNGV. CDR3 sequence: CASSPMVGEQFF. CDR3 in DNA: TGTGCCAGCAGCCCAATGGTAGGGGAGCAGTTCTTC.

A few counts support this clonotype. The chain recombines TRBV11-2 with TRBJ2-3; D not certain. The V gene lost 0 bases and the J gene lost 2 bases, with 9 bases spanning the gap. The length of the CDR3 is 15 residues. CDR1 is SGHAT, CDR2 FQNNGV, per germline. The CDR3 DNA is TGTGCCAGCAGCTTAGATGTTGAACCCACAGATACGCAGTATTTT. Its translation is CASSLDVEPTDTQYF.

The sample holds many counts of this clonotype. This rearrangement joins TRBV6-6 to TRBJ2-3, with 7 bases identical to TRBD1. V lost 6 bases and J lost 4; bases outside the gene matches: 13. Germline values: CDR1 MNHNY, CDR2 SVGAGI (reference sequence). The CDR3 length is 16 residues. CDR3 sequence (DNA): TGTGCCAGCAGGCTTGGACAGGCTTACGTTCCAGATACGCAGTATTTT. Translation: CASRLGQAYVPDTQYF.

The V and J genes are TRBV10-3 and TRBJ1-1; 10 nucleotides agree with TRBD1. The ends lost 4 bases at V and 5 bases at J; junction bases unmatched: 4. Per germline, CDR1 ENHRY and CDR2 SYGVKD. CDR3 size: 14 residues. Here the CDR3 reads CAISGDRGLTEAFF. CDR3 DNA: TGTGCCATCAGTGGGGACAGGGGTTTAACTGAAGCTTTCTTT.

This clonotype showed up just a few times. V and J are TRBV20-1 and TRBJ1-3, with 8 bases matching TRBD1. Germline V CDR1 and CDR2: DFQATT, SNEGSKA (reference sequence). This CDR3 has 12 residues. V lost 1 base, J lost 8 bases, and 1 base stayed unmatched. The CDR3 here is CSARVQGDTIYF. The CDR3 nucleotides are TGCAGTGCTAGAGTACAGGGGGACACCATATATTTT.

The chain combines TRBV4-3 with TRBJ2-3; TRBD2 might be the D (6 bases). CDR3 length equals 16 residues. V was clipped by 0 bases and J by 0 bases, with 10 bases between them. Germline assignment: CDR1 LGHNA and CDR2 YSLEER. This CDR3 is CASSQDLATSTDTQYF. CDR3 bases: TGCGCCAGCAGCCAAGATCTAGCGACTAGCACAGATACGCAGTATTTT.

This clonotype was detected many times. The J gene is TRBJ1-5, the V gene TRBV3-1, with 11 bases aligning to TRBD1. This CDR3 has 16 amino acids. With V trimmed by 0 bases and J by 7 bases, 5 bases remained unmatched. Germline V gene lookup returns CDR1 LGHDT and CDR2 YNNKEL (reference sequence). The CDR3 DNA is TGTGCCAGCAGCCAAGATGTAGGGACAGGGGGACAGCCCCAGCATTTT. Translation: CASSQDVGTGGQPQHF.

The table lists this clonotype with many counts. The V and J genes are TRBV28 and TRBJ2-7, with 10 bases aligning to TRBD2. The V segment lost 3 bases and the J segment 5 bases; nucleotides outside the gene matches: 4. The CDR3 is 14 residues long. The germline V gene encodes CDR1 MDHEN and CDR2 SYDVKM. The chain's CDR3 is CASSFGGLANEQYF. CDR3 in DNA: TGTGCCAGCAGTTTCGGGGGACTAGCGAACGAGCAGTACTTC.

This clonotype was picked up many times. The chain combines TRBV20-1 with TRBJ2-5; 7 positions match TRBD2. This CDR3 spans 14 amino acids. Per germline, CDR1 DFQATT and CDR2 SNEGSKA (reference sequence). Trimming cost V 7 bases and J 1 base; bases outside gene matches: 9. The CDR3 protein is CSVKTSKFQETQYF. The DNA for the CDR3 is TGCAGTGTAAAGACTAGCAAATTCCAAGAGACCCAGTACTTC.

This clonotype was seen repeatedly, ten times or more. The chain joins TRBV20-1 to TRBJ2-2; D not certain. This CDR3 spans 11 amino acids. Germline loops: CDR1 DFQATT, CDR2 SNEGSKA (reference sequence). Here the CDR3 DNA reads TGCACCCAACTGAACACCGGGGAGCTGTTTTTT. Translated: CTQLNTGELFF.

This clonotype has more than one count but fewer than ten. This chain links TRBV6-2 or TRBV6-3 with TRBJ2-5, with 9 positions matching TRBD1. The CDR3 runs to 15 residues. The ends lost 4 bases at V and 2 bases at J; junction bases unmatched: 5. Germline CDR1 is MNHEY and CDR2 is SVGEGT. CDR3 sequence reads: CASSWGQGFQETQYF. The CDR3 DNA follows: TGTGCCAGCAGTTGGGGACAGGGCTTTCAAGAGACCCAGTACTTC.

This clonotype was observed many times. The chain uses TRBV12-3 or TRBV12-4 and TRBJ2-7, with TRBD1 matching over 8 bases. V dropped 8 bases and J dropped 4; count of bases not matched to a gene: 13. The CDR3 covers 15 residues. The CDR3 here is CASRKPARGLYEQYF. For the CDR3, the DNA is TGTGCCAGCCGCAAACCGGCCAGGGGGCTATACGAGCAGTACTTC.

The rearrangement links TRBV6-5 to TRBJ2-4; tentatively, D is TRBD1 or TRBD2 (5 bases each). Trimming cost V 2 bases and J 3 bases, with 11 bases left between them. Per germline, CDR1 MNHEY and CDR2 SVGAGI. This CDR3 is 15 amino acids long. The CDR3 loop is CASSYDSGLKNIQYF. DNA for the CDR3: TGTGCCAGCAGTTACGACTCGGGGCTCAAAAACATTCAGTACTTC.

The V and J genes are TRBV12-3 or TRBV12-4 and TRBJ1-1; D gene unclear. V dropped 2 bases and J dropped 4 bases, with 17 bases sitting between them. The CDR3 length is 16 residues. Here the CDR3 reads CASSLLSGWVLTEAFF. The CDR3 DNA reads TGTGCCAGCAGTTTACTATCGGGGTGGGTTCTCACTGAAGCTTTCTTT.

This clonotype came up many times. The chain links TRBV20-1 to TRBJ2-5; D is perhaps TRBD1 (5 bases). CDR3 size: 14 residues. V shed 5 bases and J shed 4 bases, with 17 bases lying between them. Germline V lookup: CDR1 DFQATT, CDR2 SNEGSKA (reference sequence). The CDR3 DNA is TGCAGTGCTGAAACACCAGGGTGGGGAGAGACCCAGTACTTC. Translation gives CSAETPGWGETQYF.

This clonotype showed up just a few times. This chain connects TRBV29-1 to TRBJ2-1; maybe TRBD1 (6 bases). Trimming left V 6 bases short and J 7 bases short, with 16 bases between. The CDR3 consists of 13 residues. Germline-derived CDR1 and CDR2 are SQVTM and ANQGSEA. CDR3 sequence (DNA): TGCAGCGTCCGGAGCCCCAGGGGAAATGAGCAGTTCTTC. Amino acid sequence: CSVRSPRGNEQFF.